The rows below give T cell receptor beta chains drawn from one sample of a study of blood T cells in healthy people across ages. TCRdb itself ran the 5' RACE reads through MiXCR, one entry per CDR3 protein. Found here are around 1,000,000 distinct CDR3 sequences, almost 25% of them singletons; the top ten hold around 0.75%. The same data also went into a second study, on T cells of mothers and their children.

Sequencing was performed on blood. The receptor set was obtained from a girl aged 2 to 9 in good health. Each CDR3 is given with its conserved first and last residue.

v_call | cdr3_length | cdr3_aa
TRBV29-1 | 13 | CSVEDRLQPEAFF
TRBV7-9 | 13 | CASSGPGHNGYTF
TRBV25-1 | 13 | CASSERTGGGYTF
TRBV9 | 15 | CASSASGTSVNEQFF
TRBV20-1 | 11 | CSARDQGLWYF
TRBV5-1 | 13 | CASGGEGEETQYF
TRBV7-2 | 15 | CASSTPDRGRTEAFF
TRBV6-1 | 15 | CASSFNPSGANVLTF
TRBV24-1 | 15 | CATSDLRQGEETQYF
TRBV5-1 | 15 | CASSLWLAGPNEQFF
TRBV29-1 | 15 | CSVEEGLTKIDEQFF
TRBV7-2 | 15 | CASSLGLAGAETQFF
TRBV9 | 13 | CASSGYWRGEQFF
TRBV7-9 | 15 | CASSLAEERQETQYF
TRBV28 | 12 | CASSAPNQPQHF
TRBV7-9 | 14 | CASAWGGRDTEAFF
TRBV29-1 | 14 | CSVAGFHSGNTIYF
TRBV24-1 | 14 | CATSDFSTSYEQYF
TRBV6-5 | 15 | CASSYSRTGYYEQYF
TRBV9 | 14 | CASNLWDRDYEQYF
TRBV12-3/TRBV12-4 | 11 | CASSLVREQFF
TRBV7-9 | 19 | CASSLWGGASGSVSYEQYF
TRBV27 | 15 | CASSLSGGSGAEAFF
TRBV29-1 | 13 | CSGLPGQGAEQYF
TRBV4-1 | 17 | CASSQDATPGSHYEQYF
TRBV29-1 | 12 | CSVDRTNYGYTF
TRBV20-1 | 15 | CSARDLTGGDTEAFF
TRBV28 | 11 | CASRPNYGYTF
TRBV12-3/TRBV12-4 | 16 | CASRRTGASSYNEQFF
TRBV20-1 | 15 | CSAEDSDPSYNEQFF
TRBV6-5 | 17 | CASSYGPRTGYTNIQYF
TRBV5-1 | 15 | CASRELADVGDTQYF
TRBV7-2 | 15 | CASSLRGGIADTQYF
TRBV6-1 | 16 | CASSEIVTSRQETQYF
TRBV6-1 | 15 | CASSRTGTGSYEQYF
TRBV6-5 | 13 | CATMAPGGYEQYF
TRBV12-3/TRBV12-4 | 13 | CASSLDTGVEAFF
TRBV12-3/TRBV12-4 | 14 | CASSLFSPNYGYTF
TRBV19 | 15 | CASNTERGARNEQFF
TRBV5-8 | 16 | CASSPDRGRARNEQFF
TRBV6-5 | 14 | CASSSRVRAREQFF
TRBV12-3/TRBV12-4 | 14 | CASSFTLGKNIQYF
TRBV24-1 | 15 | CATQGVGQENYGYTF
TRBV6-5 | 13 | CASSLGGPGEQFF
TRBV6-1 | 14 | CASSGTSESYEQYF
TRBV7-2 | 12 | CASILETYGYTF
TRBV12-3/TRBV12-4 | 18 | CASSLVSGSFLPSYEQYF
TRBV6-5 | 16 | CAGSLLTVRSTDTQYF
TRBV7-8 | 17 | CASSLGYLTGWDEKLFF
TRBV10-3 | 14 | CAISDPDRSYEQYF
TRBV12-3/TRBV12-4 | 18 | CASSPTIGGLASTDTQYF
TRBV21-1 | 20 | CASSVARTGEHRWPGNTIYF
TRBV7-9 | 16 | CAGSLRNRAHNEKLFF
TRBV7-9 | 12 | CASSLGSLGSFF
TRBV24-1 | 15 | CATRGVWGEDNEQFF